The T cell receptor (beta chain) under discussion was sequenced for a study of cytomegalovirus exposure and HLA in healthy donors. General study results and limits: A few chains tied to CMV proved CMV antigen-specific in vitro.

Data came from immunoSEQ multiplex PCR; TCRdb stores just in-frame clones and leaves some out. This table holds 100,000 to 150,000 clones, approximately 91% found once. Germline values: CDR1 SQVTM, CDR2 ANQGSEA. The CDR3 has 14 residues. The V and J ends lost 5 bases and 6 bases, in that order; junction bases with no gene match: 9. To note about this clone: The antigen is unknown.

Sequencing was performed on PBMCs. This clonotype originated in a woman younger than 35 in good health and CMV-seronegative. V is TRBV29-1 and J is TRBJ2-2; 7 positions match TRBD2. CDR3 sequence (DNA): TGCAGCGTTACCGGACTAGGTGTCCCCGGGGAGCTGTTTTTT. It yields the protein CSVTGLGVPGELFF.